The 20 T cell receptor beta chains below all came from one sample that was sequenced in a study of blood T cell repertoires in COVID-19. Repertoires were generated with immunoSEQ multiplex PCR, while TCRdb's copy carries only in-frame clones and drops some. Of hundreds of thousands of clones in the sample, about 90% were seen once. The sample taken for sequencing was peripheral blood. These receptors were collected from a woman aged 60-75 years with COVID-19, enrolled during active disease.

The rearrangement uses TRBV5-8 and TRBJ1-6; 7 bases align to TRBD1. J was trimmed by 8 bases and V by 4 bases; bases with no gene match: 6. The CDR3 runs 14 residues. Germline-derived CDR1 and CDR2 are SGHTS and YDEGEE. The CDR3 DNA reads as TGTGCCAGCAGCCCCGGGACAGACTATTCACCCCTCCACTTT. This sequence encodes CASSPGTDYSPLHF.

The gene calls are TRBV28 and TRBJ1-2; D not certain. Trimming removed 6 bases at V and 8 bases at J, with 16 bases between. Germline CDR1 and CDR2: MDHEN and SYDVKM. CDR3 length: 13 amino acids. The CDR3 coding sequence is TGTGCCAGCAGACCTGAGCTAGTCGCCGGCTACACCTTC. It yields the protein CASRPELVAGYTF.

This clone was counted at least ten times. The DNA for the CDR3 is TGTGCCAGCAGCACCAGAGTAGGGGGCTTCGATGAGCAGTTCTTC. Amino acids: CASSTRVGGFDEQFF. The chain uses TRBV7-2 and TRBJ2-1, with 7 nucleotides matching TRBD1. The CDR3 has 15 residues. CDR1 is SGHTA and CDR2 is FQGNSA in the germline V gene. The V gene end was trimmed by 5 bases and the J gene end by 8 bases; junction bases not matched to a gene: 12.

This clone was counted a single time. The rearrangement links TRBV6-5 to TRBJ2-5; 15 bases fit TRBD2. Germline trimming cut 5 bases from V and 8 bases from J; bases unmatched to any gene: 6. CDR3 length equals 15 residues. Germline CDR1 reads MNHEY; CDR2 reads SVGAGI. This CDR3 is CASSMGLAGGVTQYF. The CDR3 nucleotides are TGTGCCAGCAGTATGGGACTAGCGGGGGGTGTTACCCAGTACTTC.

The chain uses TRBV7-7 and TRBJ1-2, with D perhaps TRBD1 (5 bases). CDR1 is SSHAT and CDR2 is FNYEAQ in the germline V gene (reference sequence). Trimming removed 4 bases from V and 6 bases from J, with 21 bases in between. This CDR3 is built from 16 residues. In DNA form, the CDR3 reads TGTGCCAGCAGCTCCTCCCGCGCGGACTCGGGGGATGGCTACACCTTC. It codes for CASSSSRADSGDGYTF.

This chain joins TRBV11-2 and TRBJ2-3, with a weak D call TRBD1 (6 bases). This CDR3 is built from 14 residues. Per the germline V gene, CDR1 is SGHAT and CDR2 is FQNNGV. V lost 5 bases and J 0 bases, leaving 9 bases between the germline ends. For the CDR3, the DNA is TGTGCCAGCAGCCCGGACAGAAGCACAGATACGCAGTATTTT. This encodes CASSPDRSTDTQYF.

The CDR3 bases are TGTGCCAGCAGGAAACAGGGGGCAGGCACCGGGGAGCTGTTTTTT. It is translated as CASRKQGAGTGELFF. The rearrangement uses TRBV2 and TRBJ2-2; 9 bases are a match to TRBD1. Germline V CDR1 and CDR2: SNHLY, FYNNEI. The V segment lost 6 bases and the J segment 4 bases; nucleotides outside the gene matches: 6. The CDR3 loop spans 15 amino acids.

The rearrangement uses TRBV18 and TRBJ2-1; 8 bases fit TRBD2. Trimming took 3 bases from V and 0 from J; bases not matched to a gene: 10. Germline V CDR1 and CDR2: KGHSH, LQKENI. The CDR3 has 18 amino acids. The CDR3 nucleotides read TGTGCCAGCTCACCCCCTGGCGGGGGGCAGAGCTCCTACAATGAGCAGTTCTTC. This translates into CASSPPGGGQSSYNEQFF.

V gene TRBV15 combines with J gene TRBJ1-2; D is unresolved. Germline assignment: CDR1 LNHNV and CDR2 YYDKDF (reference sequence). The V and J ends lost 1 base and 1 base respectively, with 10 bases between them. This CDR3 is 15 amino acids long. Here the CDR3 DNA reads TGTGCCACCAGCAGAGGAGGAAGCTATAACTATGGCTACACCTTC. As protein: CATSRGGSYNYGYTF.

This rearrangement joins TRBV6-2 or TRBV6-3 to TRBJ1-6; D is uncertain. CDR1 is MNHEY, CDR2 SVGEGT, per germline. The germline V and J ends were trimmed by 2 bases and 14 bases, with 13 bases remaining between them. This CDR3 has 13 amino acids. DNA of the CDR3: TGTGCCAGCAGTTACGGGTTAGGGAGAACCCTCCACTTT. Translated: CASSYGLGRTLHF.

This chain connects TRBV18 to TRBJ1-5; 7 nucleotides align to TRBD1. Trimming took 1 base from V and 7 from J; bases not matched to a gene: 7. Germline loops: CDR1 KGHSH, CDR2 LQKENI. The CDR3 has 15 residues. The CDR3 here is CASSPQGAEGQPQHF. The CDR3 DNA sequence: TGTGCCAGCTCACCACAGGGGGCTGAAGGACAGCCCCAGCATTTT.

The gene calls are TRBV19 and TRBJ1-2; no reliable D call. The germline gives CDR1 LNHDA, CDR2 SQIVND (reference sequence). The ends were cut back, 1 base at V and 7 bases at J, with 10 bases in the middle. There are 13 residues in the CDR3. DNA for the CDR3: TGTGCCAGTAGTATAGGAAGCGGTCCTGGCTACACCTTC. Encoded protein: CASSIGSGPGYTF.

The V call is TRBV28, the J call TRBJ1-3; 8 nucleotides match TRBD1. CDR1 and CDR2 (germline): MDHEN, SYDVKM. V lost 4 bases, J lost 3 bases, and 5 bases stayed unmatched. The CDR3 totals 15 residues. Here the CDR3 DNA reads TGTGCCAGCAGTTCAGGGGGCGCGGGTGGAAACACCATATATTTT. As protein: CASSSGGAGGNTIYF.

The CDR3 region has the DNA TGTGCCAGCTCACTCGGACAGGGCACTGAAGCTTTCTTT. Amino acids: CASSLGQGTEAFF. This chain uses TRBV18 with TRBJ1-1; TRBD1 agrees at 8 bases. The CDR3 spans 13 residues. Germline CDR1 and CDR2: KGHSH and LQKENI. The V and J ends lost 4 bases and 4 bases, in that order; junction bases with no gene match: 2.

V gene TRBV7-8 combines with J gene TRBJ1-5, with D perhaps matching TRBD1 (6 bases). This CDR3 comprises 17 residues. Germline V gene sequence: CDR1 SGHVS, CDR2 FQNEAQ. The V end lost 0 bases, the J end lost 5 bases, and 17 bases lay between the germline ends. Here the CDR3 DNA reads TGTGCCAGCAGCTTAGCGCTATCAAGGGGGACCCATCAGCCCCAGCATTTT. Amino acids: CASSLALSRGTHQPQHF.

This clone appeared once. This sequence joins TRBV3-1 (or the pseudogene TRBV3-2) and TRBJ1-6, with unresolved D. This CDR3 spans 12 amino acids. The germline V and J ends were trimmed by 6 bases and 12 bases, with 12 bases remaining between them. The V gene's germline CDR1 is LGHDT and CDR2 YNNKEL (reference sequence). As DNA, the CDR3 is TGTGCCAGCAGGGTTGAGGGTTTACCCCTCCACTTT. Translated: CASRVEGLPLHF.

J is TRBJ2-7 and V is TRBV5-6; TRBD2 might be the D (6 bases). The CDR3 totals 18 residues. Germline CDR1 SGHDT, CDR2 YYEEEE. Trimming took 3 bases from V and 5 from J, leaving 27 bases between them. The DNA for the CDR3 is TGTGCCAGCAGCTCCCCCCGCTCGGGGAAGGGAGGCCGGGACGAGCAGTACTTC. Its protein product is CASSSPRSGKGGRDEQYF. Full variable domain (missing parts from reference TRBV5-6 and TRBJ2-7): DAGVTQSPTHLIKTRGQQVTLRCSPKSGHDTVSWYQQALGQGPQFIFQYYEEEERQRGNFPDRFSGHQFPNYSSELNVNALLLGDSALYLCASSSPRSGKGGRDEQYFGPGTRLTVT.

The chain joins TRBV19 to TRBJ1-1; TRBD1 matches 8 bases. Germline assignment: CDR1 LNHDA and CDR2 SQIVND (reference sequence). The V gene end was trimmed by 7 bases and the J gene end by 0 bases; junction bases not matched to a gene: 4. The length of the CDR3 is 14 residues. CDR3 nucleotides: TGTGCCAGTACCCTGGACAGGGTGAACACTGAAGCTTTCTTT. It translates to CASTLDRVNTEAFF.

This clone has just one count. The genes are TRBV5-4 and TRBJ1-6; maybe TRBD1 (5 bases). Germline V CDR1 and CDR2: SGHNT, YYREEE (reference sequence). The CDR3 loop spans 15 amino acids. Trimming shortened V by 0 bases and J by 8 bases, and 12 bases separated the two germline ends. Here the CDR3 reads CASSLAGGRDSPLHF. The CDR3 nucleotides read TGTGCCAGCAGCTTGGCCGGGGGTAGGGATTCACCCCTCCACTTT.

The chain links TRBV5-1 to TRBJ1-4, with 7 bases that match TRBD1. With V trimmed by 2 bases and J by 8 bases, 9 bases remained unmatched. Germline CDR1 SGHRS, CDR2 YFSETQ. This CDR3 contains 15 residues. CDR3 in amino acids: CASSLGDSQGEKLFF. DNA of the CDR3: TGCGCCAGCAGCTTAGGGGACAGTCAAGGAGAAAAACTGTTTTTT.